This T cell receptor beta chain is drawn from a study of blood T cell repertoires in COVID-19. Some clones are missing from TCRdb's copy, which holds only in-frame ones; the method was immunoSEQ multiplex PCR. The table includes under 350,000 clones, around 86% detected once. Trimming left V 6 bases short and J 4 bases short, with 15 bases between. Germline CDR1 reads MNHEY; CDR2 reads SVGAGI. The length of the CDR3 is 14 residues. The chain recombines TRBV6-5 with TRBJ2-5, with TRBD1 as a possible D gene (5 bases). Specimen: peripheral blood. This receptor was taken from a man between 18 and 35 years old with active or convalescent COVID-19. CDR3 residues: CASSSEGVRETQYF. Written as DNA, the CDR3 is TGTGCCAGCAGCTCAGAAGGGGTGCGAGAGACCCAGTACTTC.